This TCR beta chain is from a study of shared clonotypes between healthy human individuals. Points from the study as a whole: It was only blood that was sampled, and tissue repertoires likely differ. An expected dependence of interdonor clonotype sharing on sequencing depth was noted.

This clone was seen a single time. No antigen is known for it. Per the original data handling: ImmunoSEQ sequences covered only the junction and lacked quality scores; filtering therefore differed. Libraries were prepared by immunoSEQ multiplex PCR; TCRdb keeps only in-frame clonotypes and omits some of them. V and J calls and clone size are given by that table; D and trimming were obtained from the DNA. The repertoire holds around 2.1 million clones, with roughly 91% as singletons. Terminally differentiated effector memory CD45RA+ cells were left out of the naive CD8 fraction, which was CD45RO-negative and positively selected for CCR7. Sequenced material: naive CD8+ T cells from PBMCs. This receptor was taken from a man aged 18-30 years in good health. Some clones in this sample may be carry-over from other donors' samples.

This chain's CDR3 is CASSLGSHEQYF. CDR3 DNA: TGCGCCAGCAGCTTGGGCAGCCACGAGCAGTACTTC. The chain links TRBV5-1 to TRBJ2-7, with no clear D. The germline gives CDR1 SGHRS, CDR2 YFSETQ. The CDR3 is made up of 12 amino acids. Trimming took 0 bases from V and 5 from J, leaving 6 bases between them.